These T cell receptor beta chains were read from a single sample in a study of immune cell composition in non-small cell lung cancer. Sequencing was performed with immunoSEQ multiplex PCR; in TCRdb, only in-frame clones are kept and a portion is missing. The sample includes some 2,600 clones, about three quarters of them seen just once. The same specimen was also included in a second study, on CD4 T cells in lung cancer.

Specimen: non-adjacent lung tissue. These receptors were obtained from a human donor with non-small cell lung cancer. CDR3s include the opening cysteine and the closing phenylalanine or tryptophan. D genes are given only for firm matches. Clone size appears in some rows only: once, few, many, or a class for an expanded clone.

>.|TRBD1|TRBJ1-2|TRBV2
CASSGQGNYGYTF
TGTGCCAGCAGTGGACAGGGGAACTATGGCTACACCTTC
>.|.|TRBJ2-7|TRBV30
CAWSPSGPYEQYF
TGTGCCTGGAGTCCCAGCGGGCCCTACGAGCAGTACTTC
>.|TRBD2|TRBJ2-7|TRBV6-1
CASTSVYEQYF
TGTGCCAGTACTAGCGTCTACGAGCAGTACTTC
>.|TRBD2|TRBJ2-7|TRBV11-2
CASSLVAGTSGGYEQYF
TGTGCCAGCAGCTTAGTCGCCGGGACTAGCGGGGGTTACGAGCAGTACTTC
>.|TRBD2|TRBJ2-3|TRBV7-6
CASSPAGGRFDTQYF
TGTGCCAGCTCCCCGGCCGGGGGGAGATTCGATACGCAGTATTTT
>few|TRBD1|TRBJ1-1|TRBV4-2
CASSPTKQGWTEAFF
TGTGCCAGCAGCCCGACCAAACAGGGGTGGACGGAGGCTTTCTTT
>few|TRBD1|TRBJ1-4|TRBV19
CASSIDRDQIGEKLFF
TGTGCCAGTAGTATCGACAGGGACCAGATTGGTGAAAAACTGTTTTTT
>.|.|TRBJ1-2|TRBV6-1
CASSNDSPAIYGYTF
TGTGCCAGCAGCAACGACAGTCCAGCAATATATGGCTACACCTTC
>once|.|TRBJ2-2|TRBV30
CAWIELGHLNTGELFF
TGTGCCTGGATCGAACTGGGACACTTGAACACCGGGGAGCTGTTTTTT
>.|.|TRBJ1-4|TRBV9
CASSSGQIATNEKLFF
TGTGCCAGCAGCTCCGGACAGATTGCAACTAATGAAAAACTGTTTTTT
>.|.|TRBJ2-3|TRBV19
CASSQQGGLDTQYF
TGTGCCAGTAGTCAACAGGGGGGGTTGGATACGCAGTATTTT
>.|.|TRBJ2-1|TRBV7-2
CASTTDLEQFF
TGTGCCAGCACTACAGATCTTGAGCAGTTCTTC
>once|.|TRBJ1-1|TRBV13
CASSKDSGRAEAFF
TGTGCCAGCAGCAAGGACAGTGGGCGCGCTGAAGCTTTCTTT
>.|.|TRBJ2-5|TRBV7-8
CASSTGRWETQYF
TGTGCCAGCAGTACAGGACGGTGGGAGACCCAGTACTTC
>.|.|TRBJ2-7|TRBV30
CAWSPPLTTRRTYEQYF
TGTGCCTGGAGTCCTCCCCTCACGACACGCCGCACCTACGAGCAGTACTTC
>.|.|TRBJ2-2|TRBV15
CATSRSQATGELFF
TGTGCCACCAGCAGATCACAGGCCACCGGGGAGCTGTTTTTT
>.|.|TRBJ1-2|TRBV6-6
CASNELELGYTF
TGTGCCAGCAACGAGCTCGAATTGGGCTACACCTTC
>.|TRBD1|TRBJ1-6|TRBV19
CASRAGQGRSPLHF
TGTGCCAGTAGGGCGGGACAGGGGCGTTCACCCCTCCACTTT
>.|.|TRBJ1-1|TRBV29-1
CSVIQGHTEAFF
TGCAGCGTAATACAGGGACACACTGAAGCTTTCTTT
>.|TRBD1|TRBJ1-5|TRBV30
CAWATGGNQLQHF
TGTGCCTGGGCGACAGGGGGTAATCAGCTCCAGCATTTT
>.|.|TRBJ2-7|TRBV30
CAWSPGSYEQYF
TGTGCCTGGAGTCCGGGGTCCTACGAGCAGTACTTC
>.|TRBD2|TRBJ2-3|TRBV2
CASRRGTDTQYF
TGTGCCAGCAGGCGGGGGACAGATACGCAGTATTTT
>.|TRBD1|TRBJ2-7|TRBV4-1
CASSQEGTGAGEQYF
TGCGCCAGCAGCCAAGAAGGGACAGGGGCGGGGGAGCAGTACTTC
>large|TRBD1|TRBJ2-3|TRBV15
CATSGRQGSVTDTQYF
TGTGCCACCAGCGGGAGACAGGGGTCGGTGACAGATACGCAGTATTTT
>.|TRBD1|TRBJ2-4|TRBV6-5
CASRDRGRPGIQYF
TGTGCCAGCAGGGACAGGGGGCGGCCGGGAATTCAGTACTTC
>.|.|TRBJ2-2|TRBV6-6
CASSYAGAANTGELFF
TGTGCCAGCAGTTACGCTGGAGCGGCTAACACCGGGGAGCTGTTTTTT
>once|.|TRBJ1-2|TRBV7-9
CASSPRKSSYTF
TGTGCCAGCAGCCCCAGGAAGTCTAGCTACACCTTC
>.|TRBD1|TRBJ1-1|TRBV7-4
CASSFDREVAFF
TGTGCCAGCAGCTTCGACAGGGAGGTGGCTTTCTTT
>.|.|TRBJ1-2|TRBV15
CATSRDSQGSYGYTF
TGTGCCACCAGCAGAGATAGCCAGGGCTCCTATGGCTACACCTTC
>.|.|TRBJ2-1|TRBV25-1
CASSETEIRGEQFF
TGTGCCAGCAGTGAAACTGAAATCCGAGGTGAGCAGTTCTTC
>.|.|TRBJ1-3|TRBV7-9
CASSPGFVGGSSGNTIYF
TGTGCCAGCAGCCCAGGATTCGTTGGGGGCTCATCTGGAAACACCATATATTTT
>.|TRBD1|TRBJ2-1|TRBV27
CASTRIRGRNNEQFF
TGTGCCAGCACTCGAATCAGGGGGCGGAACAATGAGCAGTTCTTC
>.|.|TRBJ2-2|TRBV11-2
CASRLLEGLTGELFF
TGTGCCAGCAGATTACTGGAGGGATTGACCGGGGAGCTGTTTTTT